This T cell receptor (beta chain) was recorded in a study of shared clonotypes between healthy human individuals. The CDR3 runs to 15 residues. Per the germline V gene, CDR1 is LNHDA and CDR2 is SQIVND (reference sequence). The V and J ends lost 4 bases and 2 bases, in that order; junction bases with no gene match: 3. The assay was immunoSEQ multiplex PCR, and TCRdb's table has in-frame clones only and misses some. There are about 450,000 clones in the sample; around 75% occur only once, and about 13% lies in the top ten. There were only Caucasian adults among the donors, and all lived in Nashville, Tennessee.

The receptor was isolated from a middle-aged woman in good health. Some clones in this sample may be carry-over from other donors' samples. Specimen: PBMCs. J is TRBJ2-1 and V is TRBV19; 9 bases are a match to TRBD2. The CDR3: CASSSSSGAYNEQFF. The CDR3 nucleotides read TGTGCCAGTAGTAGCTCTAGCGGGGCCTACAATGAGCAGTTCTTC.